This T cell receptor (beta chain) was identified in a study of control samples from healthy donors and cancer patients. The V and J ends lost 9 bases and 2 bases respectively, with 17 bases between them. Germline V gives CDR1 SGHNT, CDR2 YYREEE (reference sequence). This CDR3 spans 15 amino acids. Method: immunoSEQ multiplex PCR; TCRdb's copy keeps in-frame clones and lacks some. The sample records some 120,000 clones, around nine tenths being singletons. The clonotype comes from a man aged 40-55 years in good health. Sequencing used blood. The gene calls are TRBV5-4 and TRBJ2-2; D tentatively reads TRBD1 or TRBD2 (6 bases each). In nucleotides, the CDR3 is TGTGCCATCTCGCGAGGGGGGCATAACACCGGGGAGCTGTTTTTT. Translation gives CAISRGGHNTGELFF.